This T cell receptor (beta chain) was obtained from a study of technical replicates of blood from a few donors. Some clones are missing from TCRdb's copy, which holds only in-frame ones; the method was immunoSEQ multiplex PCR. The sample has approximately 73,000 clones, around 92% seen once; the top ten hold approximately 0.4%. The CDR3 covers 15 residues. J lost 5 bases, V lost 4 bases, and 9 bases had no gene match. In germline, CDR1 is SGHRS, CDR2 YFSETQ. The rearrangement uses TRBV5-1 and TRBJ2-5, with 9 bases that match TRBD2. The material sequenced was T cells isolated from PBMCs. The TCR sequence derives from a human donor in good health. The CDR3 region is CASSRNSGSGETQYF. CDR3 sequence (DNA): TGCGCCAGCAGCCGAAATAGCGGGAGTGGGGAGACCCAGTACTTC.